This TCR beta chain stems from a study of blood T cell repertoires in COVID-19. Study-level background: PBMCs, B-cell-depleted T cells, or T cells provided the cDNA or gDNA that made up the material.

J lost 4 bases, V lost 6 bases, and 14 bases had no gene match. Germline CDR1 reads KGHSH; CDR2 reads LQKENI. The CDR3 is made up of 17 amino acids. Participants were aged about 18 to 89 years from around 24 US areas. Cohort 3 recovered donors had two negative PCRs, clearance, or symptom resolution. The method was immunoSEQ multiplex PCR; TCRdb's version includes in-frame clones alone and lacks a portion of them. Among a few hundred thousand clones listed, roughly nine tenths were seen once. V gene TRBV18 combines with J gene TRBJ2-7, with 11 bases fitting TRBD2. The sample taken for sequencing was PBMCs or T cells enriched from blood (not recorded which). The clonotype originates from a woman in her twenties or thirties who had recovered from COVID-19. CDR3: CASSPQSASGRFYEQYF. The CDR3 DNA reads TGTGCCAGCTCTCCTCAAAGTGCTAGCGGGAGGTTTTACGAGCAGTACTTC.